This T cell receptor beta chain derives from a study of blood T cell repertoires in COVID-19. For the study at large: Acute and convalescent COVID-19 samples came from the United States, Italy and Spain. In each case, the material was cDNA or gDNA derived from T cells, B-cell-depleted T cells, or PBMCs.

Source study methods: Estimates of nucleated cell counts were drawn from the amplification of reference gene primers. Repertoires were generated with immunoSEQ multiplex PCR, while TCRdb's copy carries only in-frame clones and drops some. D and trimming come from the DNA, and the V and J calls and clone size come from that table. The table includes 90,000 to 150,000 clones, around 77% detected once. Germline V gene sequence: CDR1 SQVTM, CDR2 ANQGSEA. Trimming shortened V by 5 bases and J by 0 bases, and 10 bases separated the two germline ends. The CDR3 has 13 residues. The sample comprised peripheral blood. This rearrangement joins TRBV29-1 to TRBJ1-1; a weak D match, TRBD1 (6 bases). The receptor comes from a human donor in a cohort sampled during active COVID-19. CDR3 DNA: TGCAGCGTTCAAGGACAGTTGAACACTGAAGCTTTCTTT. This translates into CSVQGQLNTEAFF.